The entry below describes one T cell receptor beta chain. Its antigen is undetermined. The V gene lost 2 bases and the J gene lost 7 bases, with 14 bases spanning the gap. CDR3 length: 14 residues. CDR1 is SGHKS and CDR2 is YYEKEE in the germline V gene (reference sequence). The data stem from a study of chemoradiotherapy in HPV16-positive cancers. Study summary: Functional T-cell assays on a couple of HPV16-positive patients' cells defined candidate HPV-specific clones and common TCR motifs.

Sequencing was performed with immunoSEQ multiplex PCR; in TCRdb, only in-frame clones are kept and a portion is missing. Among about 24,000 clones, approximately 93% were seen once, and the ten largest hold approximately 2.7%. Whole-study results and caveats: The functional HPV-specific definition rests on just two HPV16-positive patients. HPV-responsive T-cell expansion during chemoradiotherapy was linked to improved recurrence-free survival in HPV16-positive patients. Candidate HPV-specific clones and E7-related TCR motifs grew in tumor during treatment.

This material was collected from a patient who underwent chemoradiotherapy. This clonotype originated in a human donor with HPV-associated anogenital cancer. V is TRBV5-5 and J is TRBJ2-3, with D perhaps TRBD2 (6 bases). CDR3 in DNA: TGTGCCAGCAGCTTTCCCGTAGGCGGGAATACGCAGTATTTT. Its translation is CASSFPVGGNTQYF.